These 5 T cell receptor beta chains came from one sample sequenced in a study of shared clonotypes between healthy human individuals. Generated by immunoSEQ multiplex PCR, the TCRdb table keeps only in-frame clones and is missing some. The data show roughly 480,000 clones, roughly 78% seen once. Sequenced: PBMCs. The source of these receptors is a woman aged 40 to 50 in good health. Some clones in this sample may be carry-over from other donors' samples.

This sequence joins TRBV10-2 and TRBJ1-2; the D gene is possibly TRBD1 (6 bases). The CDR3 loop spans 12 amino acids. The germline gives CDR1 WSHSY, CDR2 SAAADI. V gave up 6 bases and J gave up 2 bases, with 7 bases separating them. For the CDR3, the DNA is TGCGCCAGCAGAGACAGGAACTATGGCTACACCTTC. Translation: CASRDRNYGYTF.

The chain is built from TRBV28 and TRBJ2-7, with D perhaps assigned TRBD1 or TRBD2 (6 bases each). Germline values: CDR1 MDHEN, CDR2 SYDVKM. The CDR3 totals 20 residues. Trimming took 10 bases from V and 1 from J, leaving 35 bases between them. The CDR3 region has the DNA TGTGCCAACCCAGGGGCGATGGGGGCATGCGGGACACTTCAATCCTACGAGCAGTACTTC. This gives the protein CANPGAMGACGTLQSYEQYF.

This clone came up a few times. Other DNA sequences in the sample encode the same CDR3. The chain couples TRBV29-1 to TRBJ2-2; 7 bases agree with TRBD1. This CDR3 has 14 residues. CDR1 is SQVTM and CDR2 is ANQGSEA in the germline V gene. The trim removed 6 bases at V and 0 bases at J, leaving 4 bases unmatched. DNA of the CDR3: TGCAGCGTGAAGGGGACAGCGAACACCGGGGAGCTGTTTTTT. It codes for CSVKGTANTGELFF.

This chain joins TRBV4-2 and TRBJ1-5, with D unclear. The V gene lost 0 bases and the J gene lost 4 bases, with 7 bases spanning the gap. This CDR3 is 14 amino acids long. CDR1 and CDR2 from the germline V gene are LGHNA and YNFKEQ. CDR3 sequence: CASSQDPENQPQHF. CDR3 coding DNA: TGTGCCAGCAGCCAAGATCCCGAGAATCAGCCCCAGCATTTT.

The chain links TRBV2 to TRBJ2-7; D possibly corresponds to TRBD2 (7 bases). Germline lookup yields CDR1 SNHLY and CDR2 FYNNEI. The CDR3 is 14 residues long. Trimming took off 5 bases at V and 5 bases at J, with 16 bases between the two ends. CDR3 sequence reads: CASSFRGGGDEQYF. In nucleotides, the CDR3 is TGTGCCAGCAGTTTCCGTGGGGGGGGCGACGAGCAGTACTTC.